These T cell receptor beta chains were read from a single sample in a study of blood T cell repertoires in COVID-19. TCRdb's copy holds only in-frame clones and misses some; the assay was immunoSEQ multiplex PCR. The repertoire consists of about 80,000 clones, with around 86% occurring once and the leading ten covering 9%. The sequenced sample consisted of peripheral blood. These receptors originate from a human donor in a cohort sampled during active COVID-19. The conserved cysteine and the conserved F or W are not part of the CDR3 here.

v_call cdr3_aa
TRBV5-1 ASSPGLAGGPNEQF
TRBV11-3 ASSIYTGQPQH
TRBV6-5 ASRKDQGASYEQY
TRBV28 ASSPNADTQY
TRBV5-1 ASSLGTGSYGYT
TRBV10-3 AISIPGNEQF
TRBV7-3 ASSLNRDYYNEQF
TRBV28 ASSFDVVTVYSYGYT
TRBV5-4 ASSQQGAREKLF
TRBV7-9 ASSSTGTSGPFNTGELF
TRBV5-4 ASSWGGMNTEAF